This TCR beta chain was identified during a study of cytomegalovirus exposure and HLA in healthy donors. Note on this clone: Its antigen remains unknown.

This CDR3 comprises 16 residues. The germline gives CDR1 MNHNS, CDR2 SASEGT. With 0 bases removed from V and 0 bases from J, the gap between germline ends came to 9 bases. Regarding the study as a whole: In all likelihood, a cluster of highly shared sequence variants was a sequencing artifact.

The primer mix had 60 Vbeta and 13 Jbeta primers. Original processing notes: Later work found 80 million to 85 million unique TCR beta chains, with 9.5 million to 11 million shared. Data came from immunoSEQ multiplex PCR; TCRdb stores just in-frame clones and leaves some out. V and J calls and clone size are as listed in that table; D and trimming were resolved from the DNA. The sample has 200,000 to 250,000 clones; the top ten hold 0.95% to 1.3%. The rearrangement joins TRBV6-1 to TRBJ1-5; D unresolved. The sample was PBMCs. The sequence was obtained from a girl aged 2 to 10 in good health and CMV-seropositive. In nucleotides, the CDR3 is TGTGCCAGCAGTGAAGCTGTCAGGATTAGCAATCAGCCCCAGCATTTT. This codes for CASSEAVRISNQPQHF.